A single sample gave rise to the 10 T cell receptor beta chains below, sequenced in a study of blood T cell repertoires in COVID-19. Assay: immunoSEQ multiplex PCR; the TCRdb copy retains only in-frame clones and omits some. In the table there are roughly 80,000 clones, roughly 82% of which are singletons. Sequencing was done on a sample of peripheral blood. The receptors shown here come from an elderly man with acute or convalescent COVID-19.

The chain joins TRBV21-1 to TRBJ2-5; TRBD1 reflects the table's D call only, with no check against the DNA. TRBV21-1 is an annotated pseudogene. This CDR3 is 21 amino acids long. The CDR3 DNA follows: TGTGCCAGCAGCACGGGACCGAAAAGGCCGCCTAGGCCGACAGGGGGGGAGACCCAGTACTTC. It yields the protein CASSTGPKRPPRPTGGETQYF.

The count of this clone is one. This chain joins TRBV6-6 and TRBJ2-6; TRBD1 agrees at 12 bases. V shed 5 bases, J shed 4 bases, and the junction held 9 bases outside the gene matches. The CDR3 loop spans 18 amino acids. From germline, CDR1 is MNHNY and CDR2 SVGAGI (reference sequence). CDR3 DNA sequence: TGTGCCAGCAGTCGACCGGGACAGGGGGCGTTAGGGGCCAACGTCCTGACTTTC. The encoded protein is CASSRPGQGALGANVLTF.

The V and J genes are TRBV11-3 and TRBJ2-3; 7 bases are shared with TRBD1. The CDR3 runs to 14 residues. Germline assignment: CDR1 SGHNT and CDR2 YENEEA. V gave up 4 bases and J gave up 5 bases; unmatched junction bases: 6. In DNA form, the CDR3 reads TGTGCCAGCAGCTCCGGACAGGCAGGAGATACGCAGTATTTT. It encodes CASSSGQAGDTQYF.

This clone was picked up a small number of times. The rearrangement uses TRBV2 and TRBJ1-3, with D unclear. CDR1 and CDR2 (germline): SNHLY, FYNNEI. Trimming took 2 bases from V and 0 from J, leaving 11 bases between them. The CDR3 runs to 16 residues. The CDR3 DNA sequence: TGTGCCAGCAGTGAAAAGACAAGCTACTCTGGAAACACCATATATTTT. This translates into CASSEKTSYSGNTIYF. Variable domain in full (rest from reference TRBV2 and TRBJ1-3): EPEVTQTPSHQVTQMGQEVILRCVPISNHLYFYWYRQILGQKVEFLVSFYNNEISEKSEIFDDQFSVERPDGSNFTLKIRSTKLEDSAMYFCASSEKTSYSGNTIYFGEGSWLTVV.

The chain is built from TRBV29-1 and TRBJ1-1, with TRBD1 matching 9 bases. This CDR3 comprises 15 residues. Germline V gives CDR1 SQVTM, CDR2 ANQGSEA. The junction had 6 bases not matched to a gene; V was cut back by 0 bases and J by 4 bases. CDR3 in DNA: TGCAGCGTTGAAGACCCTGGGACAGGGCTCACTGAAGCTTTCTTT. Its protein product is CSVEDPGTGLTEAFF.

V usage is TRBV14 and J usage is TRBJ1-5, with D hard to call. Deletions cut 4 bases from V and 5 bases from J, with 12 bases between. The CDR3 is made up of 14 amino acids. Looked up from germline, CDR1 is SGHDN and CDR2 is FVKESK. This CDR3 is CASSLLQSDQPQHF. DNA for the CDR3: TGTGCCAGCAGCCTCTTACAGTCCGATCAGCCCCAGCATTTT.

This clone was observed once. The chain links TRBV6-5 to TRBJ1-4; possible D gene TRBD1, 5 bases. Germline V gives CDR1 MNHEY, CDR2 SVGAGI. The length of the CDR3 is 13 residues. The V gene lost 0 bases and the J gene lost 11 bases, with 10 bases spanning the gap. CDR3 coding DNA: TGTGCCAGCAGTTACTCGTCGGGGGGGAAACTGTTTTTT. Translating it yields CASSYSSGGKLFF.

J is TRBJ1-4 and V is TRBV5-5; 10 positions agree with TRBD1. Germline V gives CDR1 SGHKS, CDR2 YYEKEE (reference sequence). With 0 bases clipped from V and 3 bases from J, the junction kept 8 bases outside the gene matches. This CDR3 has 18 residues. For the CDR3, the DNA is TGTGCCAGCAGCTTGGTGAGACAGGGGGCGCCGGCTAATGAAAAACTGTTTTTT. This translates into CASSLVRQGAPANEKLFF.

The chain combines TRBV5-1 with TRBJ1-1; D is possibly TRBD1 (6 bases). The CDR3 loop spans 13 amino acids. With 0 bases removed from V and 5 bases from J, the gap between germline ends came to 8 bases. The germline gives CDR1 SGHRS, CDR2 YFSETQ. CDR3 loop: CASSLDRATEAFF. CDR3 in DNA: TGCGCCAGCAGCTTGGACAGGGCTACTGAAGCTTTCTTT.

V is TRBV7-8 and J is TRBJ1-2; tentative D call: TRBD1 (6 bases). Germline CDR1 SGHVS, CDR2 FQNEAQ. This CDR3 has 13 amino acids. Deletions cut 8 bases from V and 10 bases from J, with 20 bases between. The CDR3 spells CASGRKPGADYTF. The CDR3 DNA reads TGTGCCAGCGGCCGAAAGCCAGGGGCGGACTACACCTTC.